Below are 24 T cell receptor beta chains sequenced from a single sample in a study of T cells in Graves' hyperthyroidism and ophthalmopathy. RNA transcripts provided the source from which TCR beta CDR3 regions were amplified. HTBI primers were used for first-round RT-PCR of the TCR CDR3. TCRdb reanalysed the multiplex PCR reads using MiXCR and keeps one entry per CDR3 protein. This table has about 380,000 distinct CDR3 sequences, around a sixth appearing once. Sequenced sample: blood. Source of these receptors: a man younger than 30 with Graves' ophthalmopathy.

This clonotype was counted a few times. The chain is built from TRBV15 and TRBJ2-7; D not certain. Trimming took off 5 bases at V and 2 bases at J, with 22 bases between the two ends. The V gene's germline CDR1 is LNHNV and CDR2 YYDKDF (reference sequence). This CDR3 contains 17 residues. Here the CDR3 DNA reads TGTGCCACCAGCCGAAGGGTCCCGACTGATAGTACCTACGAGCAGTACTTC. Amino acid sequence: CATSRRVPTDSTYEQYF.

As to this clonotype: A junction boundary mismatches the germline segment, possibly from a read error. The chain has TRBV6-2 or TRBV6-3 and TRBJ2-5; 14 nucleotides line up with TRBD2. The CDR3 extends over 17 amino acids. CDR1 and CDR2 from the germline V gene are MNHEY and SVGEGT. Here the CDR3 DNA reads TGTGCCGGCAGTTACTCCGGACTAGCGGGGGGCCAAGAGACCCAGTACTTC. It specifies CAGSYSGLAGGQETQYF.

This clonotype came up a few times. This chain links TRBV5-8 with TRBJ1-1; tentatively, D is TRBD1 (5 bases). The germline CDR1 and CDR2 sequences are SGHTS and YDEGEE. V was clipped by 3 bases and J by 2 bases, with 11 bases between them. The CDR3 consists of 14 residues. The CDR3 loop reads CASSSRDSNTEAFF. CDR3 coding DNA: TGTGCCAGCAGCTCCAGGGACTCTAACACTGAAGCTTTCTTT.

This clonotype was detected ten times or more. This chain uses TRBV2 with TRBJ2-3; 9 nucleotides align to TRBD2. Germline CDR1 is SNHLY and CDR2 is FYNNEI. The V and J ends lost 10 bases and 2 bases, in that order; junction bases with no gene match: 7. This CDR3 has 14 residues. The CDR3 sequence: CATAAGGYTDTQYF. The DNA for the CDR3 is TGTGCCACCGCGGCGGGGGGGTACACAGATACGCAGTATTTT.

The rearrangement uses TRBV18 and TRBJ2-3; possible D gene TRBD2, 7 bases. Trimming left V 0 bases short and J 6 bases short, with 10 bases between. The germline V gene has CDR1 KGHSH and CDR2 LQKENI. This CDR3 has 14 amino acids. The CDR3 DNA reads as TGTGCCAGCTCACCACCGGGGGGGCCGGATACGCAGTATTTT. This translates into CASSPPGGPDTQYF.

This sequence joins TRBV19 and TRBJ1-4; 8 nucleotides agree with TRBD1. The length of the CDR3 is 14 residues. Germline V gene lookup returns CDR1 LNHDA and CDR2 SQIVND (reference sequence). Losses at the gene ends were 10 bases for V and 8 bases for J; bases not matched to a gene: 12. The CDR3 region has the DNA TGTGCCACCTCGCCGGACAGGGTCACGGAAAAACTGTTTTTT. It specifies CATSPDRVTEKLFF.

This clonotype was found many times. The rearrangement links TRBV12-3 or TRBV12-4 to TRBJ1-1; TRBD1 aligns across 9 bases. The CDR3 totals 17 residues. J gave up 1 base and V 3 bases, and 9 bases lay outside the gene matches. The CDR3 reads CASSFSFNRGPNTEAFF. In DNA form, the CDR3 reads TGTGCCAGCAGTTTCTCCTTTAACAGGGGGCCGAACACTGAAGCTTTCTTT.

Concerning this clonotype itself: A much larger clone differs from this one at a single base, so this may be a read error. The chain couples TRBV7-2 to TRBJ2-5; D may be TRBD2 (5 bases). The CDR3 is made up of 14 amino acids. The germline V gene encodes CDR1 SGHTA and CDR2 FQGNSA. V was pared by 5 bases and J by 4 bases, with 14 bases between. As DNA, the CDR3 is TGTGCCAGCAGCCAGTGGGGAGTGGGAGAGACCCAGTACTTC. This sequence encodes CASSQWGVGETQYF. The full variable domain, rest sourced from reference TRBV7-2 and TRBJ2-5, is GAGVSQSPSNKVTEKGKDVELRCDPISGHTALYWYRQSLGQGLEFLIYFQGNSAPDKSGLPSDRFSAERTGGSVSTLTIQRTQQEDSAVYLCASSQWGVGETQYFGPGTRLLVL.

This clonotype has ten or more counts. The J gene is TRBJ1-1, the V gene TRBV5-1, with D tentatively TRBD1 (6 bases). Germline V CDR1 and CDR2: SGHRS, YFSETQ. The germline V and J ends were trimmed by 4 bases and 5 bases, with 15 bases remaining between them. The CDR3 has 14 residues. CDR3 in DNA: TGCGCCAGCAGCCGGGACGGGGGGGCGACTGAAGCTTTCTTT. Encoded protein: CASSRDGGATEAFF.

This clonotype was found many times. The chain combines TRBV24-1 with TRBJ1-5; 8 bases map to TRBD1. The CDR3 contains 16 residues. The germline gives CDR1 KGHDR, CDR2 SFDVKD. Germline trimming cut 3 bases from V and 5 bases from J; bases unmatched to any gene: 8. The CDR3 nucleotides read TGTGCCACCAGTGATCCAGGGACAGGAGGGGATCAGCCCCAGCATTTT. It encodes CATSDPGTGGDQPQHF.

The CDR3: CASSYSGLAGTGELFF. The DNA of the CDR3 is TGTGCCAGCAGTTACTCGGGACTAGCGGGGACCGGGGAGCTGTTTTTT. This chain joins TRBV6-5 and TRBJ2-2; 13 nucleotides align to TRBD2. CDR1 and CDR2 (germline): MNHEY, SVGAGI. The CDR3 runs 16 residues. The ends lost 0 bases at V and 5 bases at J; junction bases unmatched: 0.

The rearrangement joins TRBV10-3 to TRBJ1-5; D is uncertain. Germline V gene sequence: CDR1 ENHRY, CDR2 SYGVKD. The V end was cut by 7 bases, the J end by 0 bases, with 7 bases between. The CDR3 length is 13 residues. DNA for the CDR3: TGTGCCATCACCCCGGGTAGCAATCAGCCCCAGCATTTT. This sequence encodes CAITPGSNQPQHF.

This clonotype was detected many times. The chain joins TRBV28 to TRBJ2-2; D may be TRBD2 (6 bases). This CDR3 has 14 residues. The V and J ends lost 6 bases and 0 bases respectively, with 8 bases between them. Germline CDR1 reads MDHEN; CDR2 reads SYDVKM. The CDR3 region has the DNA TGTGCCAGCAGGGAGGGAACGAACACCGGGGAGCTGTTTTTT. It specifies CASREGTNTGELFF.

This clonotype was observed many times. The chain has TRBV7-8 and TRBJ2-1; D perhaps matches TRBD1 (5 bases). The CDR3 is 13 amino acids. CDR1 and CDR2 (germline): SGHVS, FQNEAQ. With 5 bases removed from V and 5 bases from J, the gap between germline ends came to 10 bases. The chain's CDR3 is CASSQGGHNEQFF. CDR3 nucleotide sequence: TGTGCCAGCAGCCAGGGTGGCCACAATGAGCAGTTCTTC.

This clonotype was counted a few times. V is TRBV19 and J is TRBJ1-5; 10 bases agree with TRBD1. This CDR3 has 16 amino acids. V shed 4 bases, J shed 7 bases, and the junction held 10 bases outside the gene matches. Germline V gene data show CDR1 as LNHDA and CDR2 as SQIVND (reference sequence). The CDR3 bases are TGTGCCAGTAGTAGCCCGGGACAGGGGATTGGGCAGCCCCAGCATTTT. Translation gives CASSSPGQGIGQPQHF.

A remark on this clonotype: A much larger clone is a single base away; this may be a read error. The chain combines TRBV27 with TRBJ1-5; no clear D. From germline, CDR1 is MNHEY and CDR2 SMNVEV (reference sequence). This CDR3 contains 17 residues. CDR3 sequence (DNA): TGTGCCAGCAGTTTATCGATAACCCGAGCCGGCAATCAGCCCCAGAATTTT. Amino acid sequence: CASSLSITRAGNQPQNF.

Points on this clonotype: A much larger clone is a single base away; this may be a read error. This rearrangement joins TRBV15 to TRBJ1-1; D is unresolved. V was clipped by 8 bases and J by 1 base, with 5 bases between them. The CDR3 runs to 11 residues. Germline loops: CDR1 LNHNV, CDR2 YYDKDF (reference sequence). For the CDR3, the DNA is TGTGCCACCGGATCGAACACTGAAGCTTTCTTT. Its translation: CATGSNTEAFF.

This clonotype has a count of ten or more. The chain joins TRBV9 to TRBJ1-2, with D perhaps TRBD1 (6 bases). Trimming removed 4 bases from V and 6 bases from J, with 19 bases in between. This CDR3 contains 15 residues. CDR1 is SGDLS and CDR2 is YYNGEE in the germline V gene. CDR3 in DNA: TGTGCCAGCAGCCCCCGGGACATTTTAATTCATGGCTACACCTTC. Its translation is CASSPRDILIHGYTF.

The sample holds a few counts of this clonotype. The chain carries TRBV9 and TRBJ2-3; tentative D call: TRBD2 (6 bases). Germline lookup yields CDR1 SGDLS and CDR2 YYNGEE. The CDR3 is 16 amino acids. V gave up 4 bases and J gave up 2 bases, with 17 bases separating them. CDR3 bases: TGTGCCAGCAGCCCGCCCGCGGGGCACCTCACAGATACGCAGTATTTT. Protein: CASSPPAGHLTDTQYF.

The chain couples TRBV4-1 to TRBJ1-4; D is possibly TRBD1 (5 bases). CDR1 is MGHRA and CDR2 is YSYEKL in the germline V gene. V shed 4 bases and J shed 7 bases, with 19 bases lying between them. The CDR3 has 16 residues. The CDR3 loop is CASSPGRGGNGEKLFF. The CDR3, as DNA: TGCGCCAGCAGCCCCGGACGTGGGGGGAACGGTGAAAAACTGTTTTTT.

The V and J genes are TRBV5-1 and TRBJ2-5; TRBD2 aligns across 8 bases. The ends lost 0 bases at V and 4 bases at J; junction bases unmatched: 5. The germline V gene has CDR1 SGHRS and CDR2 YFSETQ. The CDR3 has 15 residues. The CDR3 is CASSLAPGGVETQYF. The CDR3 nucleotides read TGCGCCAGCAGCTTGGCTCCCGGGGGGGTAGAGACCCAGTACTTC. Full variable domain (outside the CDR3, taken from reference TRBV5-1 and TRBJ2-5): KAGVTQTPRYLIKTRGQQVTLSCSPISGHRSVSWYQQTPGQGLQFLFEYFSETQRNKGNFPGRFSGRQFSNSRSEMNVSTLELGDSALYLCASSLAPGGVETQYFGPGTRLLVL.

The rearrangement joins TRBV14 to TRBJ2-7, with 7 positions matching TRBD1. Germline V gene sequence: CDR1 SGHDN, CDR2 FVKESK. The CDR3 spans 14 residues. The trim removed 4 bases at V and 2 bases at J, leaving 5 bases unmatched. The CDR3 region is CASSRGQVAYEQYF. The CDR3 DNA reads TGTGCCAGCAGCCGCGGACAGGTTGCCTACGAGCAGTACTTC.

Ten or more counts support this clonotype. The J gene is TRBJ2-5, the V gene TRBV7-9; D unresolved. V shed 4 bases and J shed 5 bases, with 11 bases lying between them. Germline values: CDR1 SEHNR, CDR2 FQNEAQ (reference sequence). CDR3 size: 13 residues. The CDR3 DNA is TGTGCCAGCAGCTCCAGCATGAGTGAGACCCAGTACTTC. Protein product: CASSSSMSETQYF.

This clonotype turned up a few times. This chain joins TRBV25-1 and TRBJ2-2; 12 bases match TRBD1. Germline V CDR1 and CDR2: MGHDK, SYGVNS. V lost 3 bases, J lost 6 bases, and 11 bases stayed unmatched. This CDR3 spans 18 amino acids. CDR3 coding DNA: TGTGCCAGCAGTGACCTAAGACAGGGACAGGGGGCTGCCGGGGAGCTGTTTTTT. Its protein is CASSDLRQGQGAAGELFF.